Below, 28 T cell receptor beta chains from the same sample are listed, as sequenced in a study of blood T cells in healthy people across ages (dated by TCRdb to the mid-2010s). Libraries were prepared through 5' RACE. Sequenced on an Illumina HiSeq 2500. A second PCR of roughly 7 to 11 cycles was performed with a sample-barcoded 5' primer and a J-beta primer mix. In-frame beta chains were kept once TCRdb had trimmed the public reads at Q25 with fastp and called clones with MiXCR. Every CDR3 protein is listed once, alongside the most common genes and DNA of its rows. In all, the sample holds hundreds of thousands of distinct CDR3 sequences, and approximately 52% of those were seen once. Of the sample, 13% is held by the ten largest clones. The sample comprised blood. The receptors were sampled from a woman aged 80 or over in good health.

The rearrangement uses TRBV11-1 and TRBJ2-7; no definite D call. CDR3 length equals 15 residues. The germline V and J ends were trimmed by 5 bases and 0 bases, with 14 bases remaining between them. Per the germline V gene, CDR1 is SGHAT and CDR2 is FQDESV (reference sequence). CDR3 protein: CASSPRARLSYEQYF. The CDR3 coding sequence is TGTGCCAGCAGCCCTAGGGCCCGACTCTCCTACGAGCAGTACTTC.

This clonotype has only a few counts. V and J are TRBV7-2 and TRBJ2-3, with TRBD2 matching over 11 bases. J lost 2 bases, V lost 2 bases, and 3 bases had no gene match. Germline V gene sequence: CDR1 SGHTA, CDR2 FQGNSA. The CDR3 runs 16 residues. CDR3 coding DNA: TGTGCCAGCAGCTTAAATAGCGGGGGGGACACAGATACGCAGTATTTT. Protein sequence: CASSLNSGGDTDTQYF.

The rearrangement joins TRBV7-2 to TRBJ1-1, with D uncertain. Germline V gene data show CDR1 as SGHTA and CDR2 as FQGNSA. The CDR3 runs to 14 residues. Trimming took off 1 base at V and 6 bases at J, with 12 bases between the two ends. Here the CDR3 reads CASSLGISSAEAFF. Written as DNA, the CDR3 is TGTGCCAGCAGCTTAGGTATCAGTTCTGCTGAAGCTTTCTTT.

The rearrangement uses TRBV6-1 and TRBJ2-1, with TRBD1 matching over 7 bases. Germline-derived CDR1 and CDR2 are MNHNS and SASEGT. Unmatched junction bases numbered 7, after V lost 3 bases and J lost 5 bases. This CDR3 is 15 amino acids long. CDR3 protein: CASSEGLGGHNEQFF. DNA of the CDR3: TGTGCCAGCAGTGAGGGCCTAGGGGGCCACAATGAGCAGTTCTTC.

The CDR3 nucleotides are TGTGCCAGCAGTTTAGCGCCTGGCCCTTCCTACGAGCAGTACTTC. As protein: CASSLAPGPSYEQYF. The gene calls are TRBV12-3 or TRBV12-4 and TRBJ2-7, with D unresolved. Trimming removed 0 bases at V and 1 base at J, with 10 bases between. The CDR3 is 15 residues long.

This clonotype was seen repeatedly, ten times or more. J is TRBJ1-2 and V is TRBV20-1; TRBD1 is a possible D gene (5 bases). The germline V and J ends were trimmed by 7 bases and 3 bases, with 6 bases remaining between them. Germline lookup yields CDR1 DFQATT and CDR2 SNEGSKA (reference sequence). This CDR3 comprises 10 residues. The CDR3 DNA reads TGCAGTGGGGGGTACTATGGCTACACCTTC. It codes for CSGGYYGYTF.

In the case of this clonotype: This may stem from a read error, because a much larger clone lies one nucleotide away. The gene calls are TRBV12-3 or TRBV12-4 and TRBJ2-7; D possibly corresponds to TRBD2 (5 bases). CDR3 length equals 13 residues. V was pared by 5 bases and J by 4 bases, with 12 bases between. CDR3 nucleotides: TGTGCCAGCAGTCGCAGGACTCCGTACGAGCAGTACTTC. Translated: CASSRRTPYEQYF.

The table lists this clonotype with a few counts. V usage is TRBV5-1 and J usage is TRBJ2-7, with TRBD2 identical over 12 bases. J gave up 3 bases and V 1 base, and 8 bases lay outside the gene matches. This CDR3 comprises 17 residues. Per the germline V gene, CDR1 is SGHRS and CDR2 is YFSETQ. Written as DNA, the CDR3 is TGCGCCAGCAGCTTGCGACTAGCGGGAGCCAGCGACTACGAGCAGTACTTC. It specifies CASSLRLAGASDYEQYF.

CDR3 bases: TGTGCCAGCAGTTTATCGTTCTCCCCCACAGATACGCAGTATTTT. Amino acid sequence: CASSLSFSPTDTQYF. The chain carries TRBV27 and TRBJ2-3; D call uncertain. Trimming took 0 bases from V and 2 from J, leaving 9 bases between them. The germline CDR1 and CDR2 sequences are MNHEY and SMNVEV (reference sequence). The CDR3 totals 15 residues.

Many counts were recorded for this clonotype. The chain employs TRBV10-3 and TRBJ1-2; perhaps TRBD1 as D (5 bases). Germline loops: CDR1 ENHRY, CDR2 SYGVKD. This CDR3 has 15 amino acids. V lost 4 bases, J lost 7 bases, and 19 bases lay in between. For the CDR3, the DNA is TGTGCCATCAGTGCCCTGCAGACAGTGGCGTCTGGCTACACCTTC. This translates into CAISALQTVASGYTF.

V gene TRBV6-6 combines with J gene TRBJ2-4; D is undetermined. Judging by the DNA end, TRBJ2-7 fits better; the J call may be wrong. Germline-derived CDR1 and CDR2 are MNHNY and SVGAGI (reference sequence). The CDR3 loop spans 14 amino acids. This CDR3 reads CASSRRTSPYEQYF. As DNA, the CDR3 is TGTGCCAGCAGTCGGCGGACCTCCCCCTACGAGCAGTACTTC.

This clonotype was recorded a few times. The genes are TRBV12-3 or TRBV12-4 and TRBJ1-5; a possible D gene is TRBD1 (6 bases). V was clipped by 6 bases and J by 0 bases, with 12 bases between them. CDR3 length: 15 amino acids. The CDR3 here is CASRSDSNSNQPQHF. The CDR3 DNA follows: TGTGCCAGCAGATCGGACAGCAATAGCAATCAGCCCCAGCATTTT.

The chain recombines TRBV7-2 with TRBJ2-5, with TRBD2 matching 9 bases. The germline V gene has CDR1 SGHTA and CDR2 FQGNSA. This CDR3 region has 15 residues. V dropped 6 bases and J dropped 5; count of bases not matched to a gene: 10. Here the CDR3 DNA reads TGTGCCAGCAGAGCCCCCGGGACTAGCATCGAGACCCAGTACTTC. Protein sequence: CASRAPGTSIETQYF.

This clonotype was observed a few times. The J gene is TRBJ1-5, the V gene TRBV12-3 or TRBV12-4; possibly TRBD1 for D (5 bases). This CDR3 comprises 15 residues. Between the trimmed V and J ends, which lost 6 bases and 7 bases, there was a span of 19 bases. The CDR3 DNA sequence: TGTGCCAGCAGCTCTAATGTAGGGGCGGGACAGCCCCAGCATTTT. Translating gives CASSSNVGAGQPQHF.

This clonotype came up once. Because the CDR3's place on the DNA is in doubt, the DNA is left out and the CDR3 is given as listed by TCRdb. This chain joins TRBV14 and TRBJ2-1; the tabulated D call, TRBD2, remains unverified against the DNA. Looked up from germline, CDR1 is SGHDN and CDR2 is FVKESK. Counting both end residues, the CDR3 totals 14 amino acids. The CDR3 protein is CASSQDWGGGAMFF.

The chain links TRBV25-1 to TRBJ2-3, with D uncertain. CDR3 size: 13 residues. Trimming took 4 bases from V and 2 from J, leaving 7 bases between them. Germline V CDR1 and CDR2: MGHDK, SYGVNS. CDR3 coding DNA: TGTGCCAGCAGTGGTCTATTCACAGATACGCAGTATTTT. Its translation: CASSGLFTDTQYF.

This chain connects TRBV5-1 to TRBJ2-1; D remains unclear. The DNA end is more similar to TRBJ2-7, so the J call may be wrong. The CDR3 has 15 residues. Germline V lookup: CDR1 SGHRS, CDR2 YFSETQ. CDR3 sequence: CASSLVGFGYNEQYF. In DNA, the CDR3 is TGCGCCAGCAGCTTGGTGGGTTTCGGCTACAATGAGCAGTACTTC.

A few counts support this clonotype. Possible read error: a much larger clone is one base away. The genes are TRBV20-1 and TRBJ2-4; 11 bases align to TRBD2. The CDR3 covers 19 residues. Germline assignment: CDR1 DFQATT and CDR2 SNEGSKA (reference sequence). V was clipped by 3 bases and J by 3 bases; unmatched bases: 16. The CDR3 DNA reads TGCAGTGCTAGCTTGGGTAGCGGGGGGGCCGTCGAGGGCAAAAACATTCAGTACTTC. This translates into CSASLGSGGAVEGKNIQYF.

In this sample, this clonotype turned up many times. The V and J genes are TRBV5-1 and TRBJ2-1, with 10 positions matching TRBD1. The V segment lost 2 bases and the J segment 6 bases; nucleotides outside the gene matches: 5. The CDR3 spans 15 residues. Germline CDR1 and CDR2: SGHRS and YFSETQ. CDR3 DNA sequence: TGCGCCAGCAGCTTTCGGGACAGGGGCCCCAATGAGCAGTTCTTC. Protein sequence: CASSFRDRGPNEQFF.

There are many counts of this clonotype. This chain connects TRBV7-9 to TRBJ2-3; no clear D gene. Trimming shortened V by 7 bases and J by 4 bases, and 12 bases separated the two germline ends. Germline lookup yields CDR1 SEHNR and CDR2 FQNEAQ (reference sequence). The CDR3 is 13 amino acids. CDR3 DNA sequence: TGTGCCAGCACCCCAGCGTGGGCAGATACGCAGTATTTT. Residues: CASTPAWADTQYF.

This clonotype showed up just a few times. V usage is TRBV9 and J usage is TRBJ2-2, with no clear D. Germline V gene sequence: CDR1 SGDLS, CDR2 YYNGEE. V shed 1 base and J shed 0 bases, with 4 bases lying between them. The CDR3 contains 14 residues. CDR3 bases: TGTGCCAGCAGCGTACAGGCGAACACCGGGGAGCTGTTTTTT. Encoded protein: CASSVQANTGELFF.

The V and J genes are TRBV7-3 and TRBJ1-5; no definite D call. The germline V gene has CDR1 SGHTA and CDR2 FQGTGA. Trimming left V 2 bases short and J 0 bases short, with 8 bases between. The CDR3 runs 15 residues. The CDR3 DNA reads TGTGCCAGCAGCTTAGGGGTATCTAGCAATCAGCCCCAGCATTTT. Protein sequence: CASSLGVSSNQPQHF.

About this clonotype itself: This is likely an artifact of a read error, given a far larger clone one base away. The chain is built from TRBV4-1 and TRBJ2-3; D gene unclear. Germline V gives CDR1 MGHRA, CDR2 YSYEKL. This CDR3 is built from 12 residues. Written as DNA, the CDR3 is TGCGCCAGCAGCCTTGGGCCGGATACGCGGTATTTT. Encoded protein: CASSLGPDTRYF.

Note on this clonotype: It may be a read error: a sequence one base away is much more abundant. Since the CDR3 does not end with the conserved phenylalanine or tryptophan, this likely comes from a read error. The rearrangement joins TRBV6-2 or TRBV6-3 to TRBJ2-7; no definite D call. The CDR3 has 13 amino acids. Trimming stripped 5 bases from V and 1 base from J, with 9 bases between. Germline loops: CDR1 MNHEY, CDR2 SVGEGT. This chain's CDR3 is CASSPVQSYEQYL. The DNA of the CDR3 is TGTGCCAGCAGTCCCGTGCAGTCCTACGAGCAGTACCTC.

A note on this clonotype: A read error may be the cause here, since a much bigger clone is one base away. This chain uses TRBV7-9 with TRBJ2-5, with D perhaps matching TRBD2 (5 bases). V was trimmed by 8 bases and J by 4 bases, leaving 23 bases between them. The germline V gene has CDR1 SEHNR and CDR2 FQNEAQ (reference sequence). This CDR3 region has 16 residues. This chain's CDR3 is CASGPAVLAKRETQYF. DNA for the CDR3: TGTGCCAGCGGCCCGGCGGTCCTAGCTAAACGAGAGACCCAGTACTTC.

The rearrangement joins TRBV5-1 to TRBJ2-5, with a weak D call TRBD2 (6 bases). The ends were cut back, 2 bases at V and 5 bases at J, with 16 bases in the middle. Germline V CDR1 and CDR2: SGHRS, YFSETQ. The CDR3 runs 15 residues. The CDR3 DNA is TGCGCCAGCAGCTTCTGGGGGGACCGCGGGGAGACCCAGTACTTC. Protein product: CASSFWGDRGETQYF.

The V gene is TRBV7-2, the J gene TRBJ2-3; maybe TRBD2 (6 bases). The germline V gene encodes CDR1 SGHTA and CDR2 FQGNSA. The V gene lost 2 bases and the J gene lost 5 bases, with 11 bases spanning the gap. The length of the CDR3 is 14 residues. The CDR3 nucleotides read TGTGCCAGCAGCTTATGGCTAGCGAGAGATACGCAGTATTTT. It specifies CASSLWLARDTQYF.

The chain combines TRBV29-1 with TRBJ1-1, with D maybe TRBD1 (5 bases). Germline assignment: CDR1 SQVTM and CDR2 ANQGSEA. The CDR3 is made up of 11 amino acids. V was clipped by 7 bases and J by 4 bases, with 10 bases between them. The CDR3 here is CSAGDRTEAFF. The DNA for the CDR3 is TGCAGCGCCGGGGACCGCACTGAAGCTTTCTTT.